The 12 T cell receptor beta chains reported below all come from one sample, sequenced in a study of CD8 T cells in ankylosing spondylitis. One entry per CDR3 protein, called by TCRdb with MiXCR from the 5' RACE reads. This table has some 200,000 distinct CDR3 sequences, 20% to 30% appearing once. The sample taken for sequencing was blood, either unsorted or a sorted T cell fraction (not recorded which). All receptors derive from a male donor with ankylosing spondylitis or in good health (not recorded which).

The CDR3 coding sequence is TGTGCCAGCAGTTACGTAAGCACAGATACGCAGTATTTT. Translated, it gives CASSYVSTDTQYF. The V gene is TRBV6-6, the J gene TRBJ2-3; D ambiguous. V lost 2 bases and J lost 0, with 3 bases in between. CDR1 is MNHNY and CDR2 is SVGAGI in the germline V gene (reference sequence). This CDR3 comprises 13 residues.

This clonotype has ten or more counts. The rearrangement links TRBV7-2 to TRBJ2-2, with 9 bases matching TRBD1. There are 16 residues in the CDR3. Trimming cost V 5 bases and J 6 bases; bases outside gene matches: 10. Per the germline V gene, CDR1 is SGHTA and CDR2 is FQGNSA. The CDR3 nucleotides read TGTGCCAGCAGCCCCCAGGGGGGACAGGGTTCCGGGGAGCTGTTTTTT. Amino acids: CASSPQGGQGSGELFF.

V gene TRBV6-4 combines with J gene TRBJ2-1; TRBD1 matches 8 bases. The length of the CDR3 is 14 residues. Trimming cost V 6 bases and J 5 bases; bases outside gene matches: 6. Germline-derived CDR1 and CDR2 are MRHNA and SNTAGT. The CDR3 DNA is TGTGCCAGCAGCTGGACAGGGTTCGACAATGAGCAGTTCTTC. Its protein product is CASSWTGFDNEQFF.

Comments on this clonotype: A much bigger clone sits one base away, suggesting this may be a read error. The chain carries TRBV28 and TRBJ2-3; 7 bases align to TRBD1. The CDR3 totals 19 residues. Trimming at V came to 6 bases and at J to 1 base, leaving 19 bases not matched to a gene. Looked up from germline, CDR1 is MDHEN and CDR2 is SYDVKM. CDR3: CASRYSGGWGKVGTDTQYF. Written as DNA, the CDR3 is TGTGCCAGCAGATACTCAGGGGGATGGGGGAAAGTGGGCACAGATACGCAGTATTTT.

This clonotype was found many times. The chain employs TRBV20-1 and TRBJ2-7; 10 positions match TRBD1. Per germline, CDR1 DFQATT and CDR2 SNEGSKA (reference sequence). With 0 bases clipped from V and 0 bases from J, the junction kept 8 bases outside the gene matches. The CDR3 is 17 amino acids. DNA for the CDR3: TGCAGTGCTAGAGATCCCATACGGACAGGGGGCTCCTACGAGCAGTACTTC. Its protein is CSARDPIRTGGSYEQYF.

The chain carries TRBV20-1 and TRBJ2-7; D unresolved. In germline, CDR1 is DFQATT, CDR2 SNEGSKA (reference sequence). The CDR3 loop spans 11 amino acids. Trimming removed 6 bases from V and 5 bases from J, with 11 bases in between. The chain's CDR3 is CSAMIVDEQYF. DNA of the CDR3: TGCAGTGCGATGATTGTCGACGAGCAGTACTTC.

The chain employs TRBV20-1 and TRBJ1-5, with D uncertain. The CDR3 spans 16 residues. CDR1 and CDR2 (germline): DFQATT, SNEGSKA (reference sequence). V lost 2 bases and J lost 2, with 16 bases in between. CDR3 in amino acids: CSARRSGNSGNQPQHF. In DNA form, the CDR3 reads TGCAGTGCTAGACGGTCGGGGAATAGTGGCAATCAGCCCCAGCATTTT.

This clonotype has ten or more counts. The chain is built from TRBV5-6 and TRBJ2-1; 9 nucleotides agree with TRBD2. In germline, CDR1 is SGHDT, CDR2 YYEEEE. Germline trimming cut 2 bases from V and 4 bases from J; bases unmatched to any gene: 7. This CDR3 comprises 16 residues. The CDR3 reads CASSFSFTSGYNEQFF. The DNA for the CDR3 is TGTGCCAGCAGCTTCTCTTTTACTAGCGGGTACAATGAGCAGTTCTTC.

At least ten counts were recorded for this clonotype. CDR3 region: CASSDREAQPQHF. The CDR3, as DNA: TGTGCCAGCAGTGACAGGGAGGCGCAGCCCCAGCATTTT. The chain joins TRBV25-1 to TRBJ1-5, with a possible D match to TRBD1 (5 bases). Germline-derived CDR1 and CDR2 are MGHDK and SYGVNS. Trimming pared 3 bases from V and 7 bases from J, leaving 10 bases between. The CDR3 spans 13 residues.

This clonotype was recorded many times. The chain combines TRBV29-1 with TRBJ2-1; D call uncertain. V was clipped by 8 bases and J by 5 bases, with 16 bases between them. The CDR3 extends over 13 amino acids. Germline CDR1 and CDR2: SQVTM and ANQGSEA. This chain's CDR3 is CSTVVGGNNEQFF. CDR3 DNA sequence: TGCAGCACCGTGGTGGGCGGAAACAATGAGCAGTTCTTC.

The chain has TRBV4-2 and TRBJ2-1; 9 positions match TRBD1. The CDR3 totals 15 residues. Trimming took 4 bases from V and 10 from J; bases not matched to a gene: 11. The germline V gene encodes CDR1 LGHNA and CDR2 YNFKEQ. In DNA form, the CDR3 reads TGTGCCAGCAGCCCGGGACAGGGCCAGCGGCTGGAGCAGTTCTTC. Its translation: CASSPGQGQRLEQFF.

This clonotype was seen ten or more times. The CDR3 DNA is TGCGCCAGCAGCCAAGTACCGTCAGGGTCTCCCAATCAGCCCCAGCATTTT. Translation: CASSQVPSGSPNQPQHF. The gene calls are TRBV4-1 and TRBJ1-5, with D possibly being TRBD1 (5 bases). V gave up 1 base and J gave up 3 bases, with 16 bases separating them. In germline, CDR1 is MGHRA, CDR2 YSYEKL. The CDR3 consists of 17 residues.